These 30 T cell receptor beta chains came from one sample sequenced in a study of cytomegalovirus exposure and HLA in healthy donors. Amplification used 60 Vbeta primers and 13 Jbeta primers. Clones were read by immunoSEQ multiplex PCR, and TCRdb kept only the in-frame ones, dropping some. Of 150,000 to 200,000 clones detected, roughly 65% appear once; the ten largest clones hold 4.7%. The sample taken for sequencing was PBMCs. The receptors originated from a young man in good health and CMV-seropositive.

The chain couples TRBV18 to TRBJ2-3; 8 bases align to TRBD1. The V gene end was trimmed by 8 bases and the J gene end by 1 base; junction bases not matched to a gene: 8. The CDR3 runs 15 residues. Looked up from germline, CDR1 is KGHSH and CDR2 is LQKENI. CDR3 loop: CASEPGGWGTDTQYF. The CDR3 coding sequence is TGTGCCAGCGAGCCAGGGGGCTGGGGCACAGATACGCAGTATTTT.

The chain carries TRBV6-1 and TRBJ1-1; tentative D call: TRBD1 (6 bases). Germline V gene lookup returns CDR1 MNHNS and CDR2 SASEGT. This CDR3 spans 17 amino acids. V was cut by 1 base and J by 3 bases, with 18 bases left in between. The CDR3 loop reads CASSEGGRVGWDTEAFF. In nucleotides, the CDR3 is TGTGCCAGCAGTGAAGGGGGGCGCGTAGGATGGGACACTGAAGCTTTCTTT.

A few counts support this clone. The chain combines TRBV28 with TRBJ1-4; D may be TRBD1 (6 bases). Trimming took 5 bases from V and 3 from J, leaving 13 bases between them. Germline V gene lookup returns CDR1 MDHEN and CDR2 SYDVKM. This CDR3 region has 15 residues. Here the CDR3 reads CASSNPTGPNEKLFF. As DNA, the CDR3 is TGTGCCAGCAGTAACCCGACAGGCCCTAATGAAAAACTGTTTTTT.

The chain recombines TRBV4-1 with TRBJ1-3, with 8 positions matching TRBD1. V shed 5 bases and J 0 bases; nucleotides not matched to a gene: 9. This CDR3 region has 17 residues. From germline, CDR1 is MGHRA and CDR2 YSYEKL. In DNA form, the CDR3 reads TGCGCCAGCAGCAGATCCCCGACAGGGGTCTCTGGAAACACCATATATTTT. This encodes CASSRSPTGVSGNTIYF.

The chain uses TRBV13 and TRBJ1-1; TRBD1 is a possible D gene (5 bases). CDR1 is PRHDT, CDR2 FYEKMQ, per germline (reference sequence). V was pared by 1 base and J by 3 bases, with 9 bases between. This CDR3 has 14 residues. The CDR3 loop reads CASSLAGGDTEAFF. The CDR3 nucleotides are TGTGCCAGCAGCTTAGCGGGGGGTGACACTGAAGCTTTCTTT.

This clone came up a few times. The chain couples TRBV5-6 to TRBJ2-3; possibly TRBD2 for D (6 bases). CDR3 length: 16 residues. V gave up 4 bases and J gave up 2 bases, with 17 bases separating them. The germline gives CDR1 SGHDT, CDR2 YYEEEE. CDR3 in DNA: TGTGCCAGCAGCCGGGAGTGGGCGGCAAACACAGATACGCAGTATTTT. Protein product: CASSREWAANTDTQYF.

J is TRBJ2-1 and V is TRBV6-1, with 7 positions matching TRBD2. CDR3 length equals 15 residues. V shed 3 bases, J shed 6 bases, and the junction held 8 bases outside the gene matches. In germline, CDR1 is MNHNS, CDR2 SASEGT. The CDR3 sequence: CASSERREFFNEQFF. The DNA for the CDR3 is TGTGCCAGCAGTGAGCGGCGGGAGTTTTTCAATGAGCAGTTCTTC.

This clone has more than one count but fewer than ten. The chain recombines TRBV6-4 with TRBJ2-3; a possible D gene is TRBD2 (5 bases). Trimming pared 2 bases from V and 3 bases from J, leaving 9 bases between. The CDR3 covers 14 residues. CDR1 and CDR2 (germline): MRHNA, SNTAGT. The CDR3 region is CASSDGSATDTQYF. The CDR3 nucleotides are TGTGCCAGCAGTGACGGTAGCGCAACAGATACGCAGTATTTT.

The count of this clone is one. CDR3 sequence: CASRPDTSNYGYTF. CDR3 in DNA: TGTGCCAGCAGACCCGACACCTCTAACTATGGCTACACCTTC. This chain links TRBV6-1 with TRBJ1-2; D gene ambiguous. The germline gives CDR1 MNHNS, CDR2 SASEGT. V was trimmed by 6 bases and J by 0 bases, leaving 11 bases between them. The CDR3 totals 14 residues.

This clone was recorded once. This chain links TRBV7-8 with TRBJ2-7; 7 bases agree with TRBD1. This CDR3 is 14 amino acids long. Germline CDR1 and CDR2: SGHVS and FQNEAQ. V lost 2 bases, J lost 3 bases, and 4 bases stayed unmatched. The CDR3 sequence is CASSLFRDSYEQYV. CDR3 bases: TGTGCCAGCAGCTTATTCCGGGACAGCTACGAGCAGTACGTC.

The rearrangement links TRBV7-9 to TRBJ1-5, with D perhaps matching TRBD1 (5 bases). This CDR3 is 15 amino acids long. From germline, CDR1 is SEHNR and CDR2 FQNEAQ (reference sequence). Trimming shortened V by 1 base and J by 2 bases, and 9 bases separated the two germline ends. The CDR3 here is CASSLEGIGNQPQHF. CDR3 DNA: TGTGCCAGCAGCTTAGAGGGGATCGGCAATCAGCCCCAGCATTTT.

The chain is built from TRBV9 and TRBJ2-1; 14 bases match TRBD2. This CDR3 comprises 18 residues. Germline CDR1 SGDLS, CDR2 YYNGEE. V lost 0 bases to trimming and J lost 7 bases; unmatched junction nucleotides: 9. The DNA of the CDR3 is TGTGCCAGCAGCGTAGCCCTTAGGGGACTAGCGGGAGTGAATGAGCAGTTCTTC. Translating gives CASSVALRGLAGVNEQFF.

This clone was counted a few times. The rearrangement uses TRBV6-1 and TRBJ1-1; the D gene is possibly TRBD1 (6 bases). Germline V lookup: CDR1 MNHNS, CDR2 SASEGT. V lost 6 bases and J lost 6, with 14 bases in between. The CDR3 is 13 residues long. CDR3 protein: CASRTGLTAEAFF. For the CDR3, the DNA is TGTGCCAGCAGAACAGGGCTAACCGCTGAAGCTTTCTTT.

The chain has TRBV28 and TRBJ1-1; 11 bases agree with TRBD1. The CDR3 totals 16 residues. Germline lookup yields CDR1 MDHEN and CDR2 SYDVKM. V gave up 4 bases and J gave up 6 bases; unmatched junction bases: 10. The CDR3 protein is CASSSIGTGGGPEAFF. Written as DNA, the CDR3 is TGTGCCAGCAGTTCCATCGGGACAGGGGGAGGGCCTGAAGCTTTCTTT.

The chain links TRBV7-8 to TRBJ2-1; TRBD2 agrees at 11 bases. This CDR3 comprises 19 residues. Germline V CDR1 and CDR2: SGHVS, FQNEAQ. The trim removed 5 bases at V and 0 bases at J, leaving 12 bases unmatched. The chain's CDR3 is CASSPTLAGGPSSYNEQFF. CDR3 DNA sequence: TGTGCCAGCAGCCCTACCCTAGCGGGGGGCCCCAGCTCCTACAATGAGCAGTTCTTC.

This sequence joins TRBV27 and TRBJ2-7; 8 bases are shared with TRBD2. V gave up 9 bases and J gave up 4 bases; unmatched junction bases: 11. The CDR3 spans 14 residues. Per the germline V gene, CDR1 is MNHEY and CDR2 is SMNVEV (reference sequence). CDR3 in amino acids: CASLAGPPGYEQYV. In DNA, the CDR3 is TGTGCCAGTTTAGCGGGGCCCCCCGGGTACGAGCAGTACGTC.

The chain is built from TRBV2 and TRBJ1-5; D call uncertain. The CDR3 consists of 14 residues. Deletions cut 1 base from V and 5 bases from J, with 9 bases between. Germline lookup yields CDR1 SNHLY and CDR2 FYNNEI. In DNA form, the CDR3 reads TGTGCCAGCAGTGAAGAACGGGGATATCAGCCCCAGCATTTT. This encodes CASSEERGYQPQHF.

This clone was recorded only once. The CDR3 bases are TGTGCCAGCAGCCCCCTCGGGACAGGGACCTACAATGAGCAGTTCTTC. Protein sequence: CASSPLGTGTYNEQFF. The chain combines TRBV5-6 with TRBJ2-1, with 9 bases that match TRBD1. This CDR3 is 16 amino acids long. The germline V gene encodes CDR1 SGHDT and CDR2 YYEEEE. With V trimmed by 4 bases and J by 2 bases, 7 bases remained unmatched.

The chain carries TRBV4-1 and TRBJ2-4; 13 bases align to TRBD2. Germline V gene sequence: CDR1 MGHRA, CDR2 YSYEKL. V was pared by 4 bases and J by 3 bases, with 6 bases of the junction left unmatched. The CDR3 covers 17 residues. The CDR3 spells CASSPQLAGGNKNIQYF. CDR3 DNA sequence: TGCGCCAGCAGCCCACAACTAGCGGGGGGGAACAAAAACATTCAGTACTTC.

V usage is TRBV27 and J usage is TRBJ1-1; no definite D call. Germline lookup yields CDR1 MNHEY and CDR2 SMNVEV (reference sequence). The CDR3 is made up of 13 amino acids. V was pared by 2 bases and J by 4 bases, with 8 bases between. The CDR3, as DNA: TGTGCCAGCAGTTTAACTCGAGTCACTGAAGCTTTCTTT. Its protein product is CASSLTRVTEAFF.

This clone was detected once. This sequence joins TRBV10-2 and TRBJ1-1, with 9 bases that match TRBD1. The germline gives CDR1 WSHSY, CDR2 SAAADI. Trimming took 4 bases from V and 4 from J; bases not matched to a gene: 10. The CDR3 is 16 amino acids. CDR3 sequence (DNA): TGCGCCAGCAGTGGTCTGGGACAGGGACGCGGCACTGAAGCTTTCTTT. It specifies CASSGLGQGRGTEAFF.

The genes are TRBV6-1 and TRBJ1-1; 7 bases align to TRBD1. The CDR3 spans 16 residues. The trim removed 2 bases at V and 10 bases at J, leaving 16 bases unmatched. The germline CDR1 and CDR2 sequences are MNHNS and SASEGT. Written as DNA, the CDR3 is TGTGCCAGCAGTGAAAGAAGTGGACAGGCTTTTCCTGGAGCTTTCTTT. Protein product: CASSERSGQAFPGAFF.

The rearrangement links TRBV19 to TRBJ2-5; a possible D gene is TRBD1 (5 bases). The V gene's germline CDR1 is LNHDA and CDR2 SQIVND (reference sequence). The CDR3 is 15 residues long. Between the trimmed V and J ends, which lost 9 bases and 1 base, there was a span of 18 bases. The CDR3: CASRRAGLTQETQYF. CDR3 bases: TGTGCCAGCCGACGTGCAGGGCTAACCCAAGAGACCCAGTACTTC.

In its sample, this clone was seen once. The chain links TRBV6-1 to TRBJ2-5; TRBD2 matches 8 bases. The CDR3 has 15 residues. The ends lost 4 bases at V and 2 bases at J; junction bases unmatched: 6. Germline assignment: CDR1 MNHNS and CDR2 SASEGT. CDR3 DNA sequence: TGTGCCAGCAGTGGGAGGCGGGGGGAGCAAGAGACCCAGTACTTC. Amino acids: CASSGRRGEQETQYF.

The count of this clone is one. The V gene is TRBV2, the J gene TRBJ2-5; no clear D. Trimming removed 10 bases at V and 1 base at J, with 10 bases between. Germline V gene data show CDR1 as SNHLY and CDR2 as FYNNEI. The CDR3 contains 12 residues. CDR3 bases: TGTGCCACATCTAGGAGCCAAGAGACCCAGTACTTC. Protein product: CATSRSQETQYF.

The chain combines TRBV6-1 with TRBJ1-1, with D possibly matching TRBD1 (5 bases). The germline CDR1 and CDR2 sequences are MNHNS and SASEGT. This CDR3 contains 16 residues. V shed 2 bases and J shed 1 base, with 14 bases lying between them. CDR3 coding DNA: TGTGCCAGCAGTGAACAGCTGACAGTACGGAACACTGAAGCTTTCTTT. It yields the protein CASSEQLTVRNTEAFF.

This clone was seen more than once but under ten times. The chain recombines TRBV7-3 with TRBJ2-5, with 9 bases identical to TRBD2. Germline-derived CDR1 and CDR2 are SGHTA and FQGTGA. The CDR3 totals 15 residues. The V and J ends lost 2 bases and 2 bases, in that order; junction bases with no gene match: 3. The CDR3 nucleotides read TGTGCCAGCAGCTTAGGCGGGGGGGCACAAGAGACCCAGTACTTC. Translation: CASSLGGGAQETQYF.

J is TRBJ2-1 and V is TRBV27, with 12 positions matching TRBD2. J was trimmed by 8 bases and V by 5 bases; bases with no gene match: 7. The germline CDR1 and CDR2 sequences are MNHEY and SMNVEV (reference sequence). The length of the CDR3 is 15 residues. The DNA for the CDR3 is TGTGCCAGCAGTCCCCTAGCGGGAGGGTACGATGAGCAGTTCTTC. This encodes CASSPLAGGYDEQFF.

This chain connects TRBV11-2 to TRBJ2-1; tentative D call: TRBD2 (6 bases). The CDR3 runs 14 residues. With 5 bases removed from V and 10 bases from J, the gap between germline ends came to 18 bases. Germline CDR1 and CDR2: SGHAT and FQNNGV. The DNA of the CDR3 is TGTGCCAGCAGCCCAGGGACTCGCTCGAGGGAGCAGTTCTTC. Protein product: CASSPGTRSREQFF.

The rearrangement joins TRBV14 to TRBJ2-5; TRBD1 aligns across 7 bases. This CDR3 has 14 residues. Trimming took 2 bases from V and 3 from J; bases not matched to a gene: 3. Germline V gives CDR1 SGHDN, CDR2 FVKESK. The CDR3, as DNA: TGTGCCAGCAGCCAAATAGACAGGGAAGAGACCCAGTACTTC. This translates into CASSQIDREETQYF.